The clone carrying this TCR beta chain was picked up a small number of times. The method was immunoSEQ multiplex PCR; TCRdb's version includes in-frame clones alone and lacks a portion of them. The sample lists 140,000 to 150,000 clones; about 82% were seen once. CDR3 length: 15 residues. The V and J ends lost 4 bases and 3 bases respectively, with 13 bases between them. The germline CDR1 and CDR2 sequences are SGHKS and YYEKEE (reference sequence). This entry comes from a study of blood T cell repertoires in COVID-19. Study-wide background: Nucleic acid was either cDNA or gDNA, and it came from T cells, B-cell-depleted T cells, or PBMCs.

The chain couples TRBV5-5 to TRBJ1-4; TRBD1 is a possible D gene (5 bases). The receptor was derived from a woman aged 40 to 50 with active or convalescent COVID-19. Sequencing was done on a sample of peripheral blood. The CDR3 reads CASSPWRGANEKLFF. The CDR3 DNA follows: TGTGCCAGCAGCCCCTGGCGGGGGGCTAATGAAAAACTGTTTTTT.